The 5 T cell receptor beta chains in this list originate from one sample, sequenced in a study of blood T cell repertoires in COVID-19. Clones were sequenced by immunoSEQ multiplex PCR, and TCRdb holds only the in-frame ones, with some missing. This repertoire shows 200,000 to 300,000 clones, about 91% found once; its top ten account for about 2.5%. What was sequenced was PBMCs or T cells enriched from blood (not recorded which). Receptors were obtained from a woman aged 40 to 50 with acute COVID-19.

The chain joins TRBV7-9 to TRBJ2-7; a weak D match, TRBD2 (6 bases). Germline V gene sequence: CDR1 SEHNR, CDR2 FQNEAQ (reference sequence). CDR3 length equals 14 residues. V was clipped by 11 bases and J by 2 bases, with 19 bases between them. CDR3: CAYQAGGNTYEQYF. The CDR3 DNA is TGTGCCTACCAAGCTGGGGGGAATACCTACGAGCAGTACTTC.

The CDR3: CASSTDMGVSGYTF. The CDR3 DNA reads TGCGCCAGCAGCACCGACATGGGAGTTTCGGGCTACACCTTC. V is TRBV5-1 and J is TRBJ1-2; no definite D call. Deletions cut 4 bases from V and 8 bases from J, with 18 bases between. This CDR3 spans 14 amino acids. Germline-derived CDR1 and CDR2 are SGHRS and YFSETQ.

J is TRBJ2-1 and V is TRBV7-2; D may be TRBD2 (5 bases). V was clipped by 4 bases and J by 7 bases, with 14 bases between them. This CDR3 region has 14 residues. Germline V CDR1 and CDR2: SGHTA, FQGNSA. CDR3 sequence: CASSSAGIGNEQFF. DNA for the CDR3: TGTGCCAGCAGCTCCGCCGGGATTGGGAATGAGCAGTTCTTC.

The CDR3 DNA sequence: TGTGCCAGCAGCTTACAGAACTATGGCTACACCTTC. Its protein is CASSLQNYGYTF. The chain carries TRBV7-2 and TRBJ1-2; no reliable D call. Per the germline V gene, CDR1 is SGHTA and CDR2 is FQGNSA. Trimming cost V 2 bases and J 2 bases, with 3 bases left between them. This CDR3 is 12 amino acids long.

This clone came up a few times. The chain joins TRBV11-2 to TRBJ2-7; 8 positions match TRBD2. This CDR3 region has 15 residues. V trimming: 3 bases; J trimming: 2 bases; junction bases outside the gene matches: 6. CDR1 SGHAT and CDR2 FQNNGV come from the germline V gene. DNA of the CDR3: TGTGCCAGCAGCTTGAGCGGGAGAGGCCCCTACGAGCAGTACGTC. Translated: CASSLSGRGPYEQYV.